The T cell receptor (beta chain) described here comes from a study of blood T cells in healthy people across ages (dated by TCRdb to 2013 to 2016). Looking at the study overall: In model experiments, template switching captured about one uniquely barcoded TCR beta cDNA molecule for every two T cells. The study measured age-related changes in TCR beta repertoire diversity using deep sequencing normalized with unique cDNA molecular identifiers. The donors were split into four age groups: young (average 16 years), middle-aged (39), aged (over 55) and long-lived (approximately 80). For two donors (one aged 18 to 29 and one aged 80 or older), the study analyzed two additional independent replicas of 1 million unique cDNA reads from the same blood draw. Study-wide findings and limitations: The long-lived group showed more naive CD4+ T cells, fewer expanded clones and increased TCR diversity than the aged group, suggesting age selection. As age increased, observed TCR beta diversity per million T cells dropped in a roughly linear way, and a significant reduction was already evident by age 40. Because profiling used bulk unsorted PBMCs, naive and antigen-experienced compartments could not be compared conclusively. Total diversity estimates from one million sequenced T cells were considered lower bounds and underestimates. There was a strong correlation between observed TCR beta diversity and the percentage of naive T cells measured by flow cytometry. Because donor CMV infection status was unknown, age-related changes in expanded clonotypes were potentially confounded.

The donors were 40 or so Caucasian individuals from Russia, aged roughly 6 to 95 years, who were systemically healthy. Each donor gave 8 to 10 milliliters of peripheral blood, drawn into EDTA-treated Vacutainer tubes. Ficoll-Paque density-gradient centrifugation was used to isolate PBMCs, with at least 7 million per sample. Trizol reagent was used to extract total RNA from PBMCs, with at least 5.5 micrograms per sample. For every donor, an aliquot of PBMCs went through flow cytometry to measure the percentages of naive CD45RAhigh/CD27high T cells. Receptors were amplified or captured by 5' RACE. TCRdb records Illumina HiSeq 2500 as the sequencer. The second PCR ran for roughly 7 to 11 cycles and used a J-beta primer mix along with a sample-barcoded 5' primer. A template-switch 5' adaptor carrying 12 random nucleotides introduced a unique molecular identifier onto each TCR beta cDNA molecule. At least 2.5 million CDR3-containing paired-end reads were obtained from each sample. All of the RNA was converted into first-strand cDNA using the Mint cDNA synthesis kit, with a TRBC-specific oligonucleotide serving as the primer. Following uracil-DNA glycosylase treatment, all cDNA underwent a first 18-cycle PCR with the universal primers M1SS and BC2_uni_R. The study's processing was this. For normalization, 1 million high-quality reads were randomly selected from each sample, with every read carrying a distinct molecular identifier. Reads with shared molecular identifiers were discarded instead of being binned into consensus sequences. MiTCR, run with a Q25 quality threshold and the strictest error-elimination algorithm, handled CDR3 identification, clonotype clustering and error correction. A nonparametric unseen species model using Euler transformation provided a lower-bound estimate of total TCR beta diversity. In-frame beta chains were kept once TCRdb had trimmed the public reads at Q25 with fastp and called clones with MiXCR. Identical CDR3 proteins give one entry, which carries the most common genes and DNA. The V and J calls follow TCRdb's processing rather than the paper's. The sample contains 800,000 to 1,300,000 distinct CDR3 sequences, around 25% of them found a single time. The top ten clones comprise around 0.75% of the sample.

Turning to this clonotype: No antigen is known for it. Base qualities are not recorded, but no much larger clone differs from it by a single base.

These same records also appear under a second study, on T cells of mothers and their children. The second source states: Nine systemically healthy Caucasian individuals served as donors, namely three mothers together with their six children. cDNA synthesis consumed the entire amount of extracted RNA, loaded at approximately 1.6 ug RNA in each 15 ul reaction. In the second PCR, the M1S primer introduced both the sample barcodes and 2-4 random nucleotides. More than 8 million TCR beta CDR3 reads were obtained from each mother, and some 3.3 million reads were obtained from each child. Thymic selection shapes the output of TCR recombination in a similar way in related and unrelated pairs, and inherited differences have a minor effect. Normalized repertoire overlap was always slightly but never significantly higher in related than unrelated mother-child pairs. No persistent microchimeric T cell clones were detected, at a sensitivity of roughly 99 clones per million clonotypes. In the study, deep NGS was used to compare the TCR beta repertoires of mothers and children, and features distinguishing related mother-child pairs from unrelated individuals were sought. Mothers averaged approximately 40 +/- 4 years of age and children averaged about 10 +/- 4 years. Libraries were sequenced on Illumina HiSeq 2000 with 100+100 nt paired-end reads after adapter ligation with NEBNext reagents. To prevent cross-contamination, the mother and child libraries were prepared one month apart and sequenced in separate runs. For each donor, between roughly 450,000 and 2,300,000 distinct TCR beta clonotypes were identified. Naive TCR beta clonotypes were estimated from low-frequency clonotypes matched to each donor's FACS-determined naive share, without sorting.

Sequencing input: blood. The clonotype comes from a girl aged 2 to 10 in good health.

The nucleotide sequence reads as follows: TGTGCCAGCAGCCCAATGCACAGCTCCTATGGCTACACCTTC. Translated, it gives CASSPMHSSYGYTF. In this chain, TRBV5-4 is recombined with TRBJ1-2, with the D gene not confidently named. The CDR3 has 14 amino acids, counting the end cysteine and phenylalanine. The entry retains the CDR3 DNA only, 42 bases that are in frame from base 1. Trimming removed 4 bases from V and 4 bases from J, leaving 14 bases between the germline ends. CDR1 and CDR2 are drawn from the germline V gene (reference sequence): SGHNT, YYREEE.